This TCR beta chain was identified in a study of T-cell memory formation after mild COVID-19. The study, taken as a whole, reports: Clones that got smaller from day 15 to 85 had even CD4/CD8, while clones growing later tipped toward CD4+. CD4+ contracting clones were found mainly in CM and EM, and CD8+ ones in EMRA.

The CDR3 has 14 residues. From germline, CDR1 is SGHTA and CDR2 FQGNSA. V lost 5 bases, J lost 4 bases, and 12 bases lay in between. This clonotype was seen more than once but under ten times. Its target is not known. TCRdb called the 5' RACE reads again in MiXCR, with one record for every CDR3 protein. The sample consists of 350,000 to 450,000 distinct CDR3 sequences, about an eighth of them appearing once. Sequenced sample: PBMCs or a T cell subset sorted from them (not recorded which). The chain uses TRBV7-2 and TRBJ2-4; the D is unclear. This TCR was recovered from a man between 18 and 35 years old who had mild COVID-19 (a few samples of this study predate the infection). Cell type and time point are not known. The CDR3 DNA reads as TGTGCCAGCAGCATCTGGGGATTTAAAAACATTCAGTACTTC. Protein sequence: CASSIWGFKNIQYF. Based on the CDR3 plus reference TRBV7-2 and TRBJ2-4, the full variable domain is GAGVSQSPSNKVTEKGKDVELRCDPISGHTALYWYRQSLGQGLEFLIYFQGNSAPDKSGLPSDRFSAERTGGSVSTLTIQRTQQEDSAVYLCASSIWGFKNIQYFGAGTRLSVL.